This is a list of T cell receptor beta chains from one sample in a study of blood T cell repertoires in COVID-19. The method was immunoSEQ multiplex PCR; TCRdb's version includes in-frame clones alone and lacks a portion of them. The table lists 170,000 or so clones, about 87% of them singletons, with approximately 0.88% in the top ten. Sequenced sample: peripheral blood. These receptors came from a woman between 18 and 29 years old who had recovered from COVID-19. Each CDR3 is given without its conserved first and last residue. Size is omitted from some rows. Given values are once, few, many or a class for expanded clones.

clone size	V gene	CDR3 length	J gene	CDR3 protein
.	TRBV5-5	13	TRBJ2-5	ASSRGTGGGKTQY
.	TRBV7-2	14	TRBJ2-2	ASSTGGDISTGELF
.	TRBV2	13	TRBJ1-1	ASCPIPTGNTEAF
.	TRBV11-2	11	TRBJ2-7	ASSRGSSYEQY
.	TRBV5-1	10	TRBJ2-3	ASSFSTDTQY
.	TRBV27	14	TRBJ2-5	ASSARQGALQETQY
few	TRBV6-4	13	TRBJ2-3	ASSESGGASDTQY
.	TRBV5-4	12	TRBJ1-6	ASSLGRANSPLH
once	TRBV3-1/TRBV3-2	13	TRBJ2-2	ASSAPRSDAGELF
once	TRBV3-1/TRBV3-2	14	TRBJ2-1	ASSQVGLAGVNEQF
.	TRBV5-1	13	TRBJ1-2	ASSLEAGTLYGYT
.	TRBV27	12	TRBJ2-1	ASRGTGTYVEQF
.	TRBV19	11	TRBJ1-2	ASSMGYGVGYT
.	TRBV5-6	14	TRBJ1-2	ASSLGTGRGLEGYT
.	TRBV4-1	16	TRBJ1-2	ASSQTHSTSGQGEGYT
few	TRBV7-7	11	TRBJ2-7	ASSFGPPYEQY
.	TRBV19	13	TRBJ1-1	ASSIGPRLNTEAF
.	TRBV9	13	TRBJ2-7	ASSPQGSSSYEQY
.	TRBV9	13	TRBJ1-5	ASSVEGRDWQPQH
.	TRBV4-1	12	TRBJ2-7	ASSQDTVTYEQY
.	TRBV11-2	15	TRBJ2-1	ASSFRVGQGSYNEQF
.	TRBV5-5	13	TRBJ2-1	ASSAGLGAYNEQF
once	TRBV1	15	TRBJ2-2	TSSQDQERNFTGELF
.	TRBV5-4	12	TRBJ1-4	ASSSQGFNEKLF
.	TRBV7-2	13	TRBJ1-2	ASSFLFGQGAGYT
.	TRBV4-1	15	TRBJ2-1	ASSHPTSGSFNNEQF
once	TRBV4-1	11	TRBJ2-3	ASSQGPGDTQY
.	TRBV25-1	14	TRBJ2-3	ASSEEGGGLLNTQY
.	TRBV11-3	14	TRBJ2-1	ASSLDFGPGVNEQF
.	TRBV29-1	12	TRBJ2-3	SVKTSSRTDTQY
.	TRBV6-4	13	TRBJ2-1	ASSSSGGEYNEQF
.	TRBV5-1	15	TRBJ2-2	ASSLVAGIGAIGELF
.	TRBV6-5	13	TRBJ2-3	ASSFQFSLTDTQY
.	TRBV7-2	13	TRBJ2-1	ASSLVPGGPYEQF
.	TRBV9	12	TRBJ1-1	ASSVVVAYTEAF
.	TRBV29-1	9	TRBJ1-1	SVQGGAEAF
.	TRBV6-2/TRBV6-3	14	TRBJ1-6	ASSFSGQGDNSPLH
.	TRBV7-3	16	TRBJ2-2	ASSPQHLAGLNTGELF
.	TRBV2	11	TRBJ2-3	ASQDSITDTQY
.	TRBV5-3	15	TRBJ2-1	ARSLPRVAGPYNEQF
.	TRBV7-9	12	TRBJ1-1	ASSSRGFGAEAF
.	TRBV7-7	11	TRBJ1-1	ASSSTTGTEAF
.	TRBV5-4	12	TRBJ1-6	ATAAQGGNSPLH
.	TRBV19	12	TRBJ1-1	ASSISYGNTEAF
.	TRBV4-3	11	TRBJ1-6	ASSQDRDSPLH